This paragraph covers one T cell receptor (beta chain) sequence. The antigen is not known. Stated time point: after neoadjuvant nivolumab, at surgical resection. Clones were read by immunoSEQ multiplex PCR, and TCRdb kept only the in-frame ones, dropping some. The data hold 35,000 to 40,000 clones, with 35% to 45% observed a single time. This record comes from a study of neoadjuvant anti-PD-1 for oral cavity cancer. Study-wide points: Larger post-treatment preexisting tumor clones tracked with greater tumor shrinkage.

The CDR3 covers 13 residues. Germline V gene lookup returns CDR1 SQVTM and CDR2 ANQGSEA. The V and J ends lost 6 bases and 0 bases respectively, with 12 bases between them. The V gene is TRBV29-1, the J gene TRBJ2-7; D not certain. The material was tumor tissue, obtained after nivolumab (anti-PD-1) treatment. The source is a person between 35 and 79 years old with oral cavity squamous cell carcinoma. Here the CDR3 reads CSVDRIRSYEQYF. The CDR3, as DNA: TGCAGCGTGGACCGGATCCGCTCCTACGAGCAGTACTTC.